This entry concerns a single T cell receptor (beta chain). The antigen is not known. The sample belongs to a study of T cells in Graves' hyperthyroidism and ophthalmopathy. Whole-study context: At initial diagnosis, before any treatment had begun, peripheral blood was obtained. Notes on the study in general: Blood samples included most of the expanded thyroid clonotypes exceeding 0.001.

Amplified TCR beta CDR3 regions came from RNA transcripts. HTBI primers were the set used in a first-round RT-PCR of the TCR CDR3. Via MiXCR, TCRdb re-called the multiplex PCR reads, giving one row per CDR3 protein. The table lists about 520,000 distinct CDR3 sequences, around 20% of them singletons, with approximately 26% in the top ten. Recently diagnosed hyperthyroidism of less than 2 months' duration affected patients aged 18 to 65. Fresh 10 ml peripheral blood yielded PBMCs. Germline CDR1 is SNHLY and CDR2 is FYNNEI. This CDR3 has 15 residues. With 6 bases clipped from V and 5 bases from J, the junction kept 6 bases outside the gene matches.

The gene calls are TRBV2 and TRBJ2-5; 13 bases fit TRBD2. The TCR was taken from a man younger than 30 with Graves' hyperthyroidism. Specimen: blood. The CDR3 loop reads CASRTSGRARETQYF. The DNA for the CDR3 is TGTGCCAGCAGAACTAGCGGGAGGGCCCGGGAGACCCAGTACTTC.